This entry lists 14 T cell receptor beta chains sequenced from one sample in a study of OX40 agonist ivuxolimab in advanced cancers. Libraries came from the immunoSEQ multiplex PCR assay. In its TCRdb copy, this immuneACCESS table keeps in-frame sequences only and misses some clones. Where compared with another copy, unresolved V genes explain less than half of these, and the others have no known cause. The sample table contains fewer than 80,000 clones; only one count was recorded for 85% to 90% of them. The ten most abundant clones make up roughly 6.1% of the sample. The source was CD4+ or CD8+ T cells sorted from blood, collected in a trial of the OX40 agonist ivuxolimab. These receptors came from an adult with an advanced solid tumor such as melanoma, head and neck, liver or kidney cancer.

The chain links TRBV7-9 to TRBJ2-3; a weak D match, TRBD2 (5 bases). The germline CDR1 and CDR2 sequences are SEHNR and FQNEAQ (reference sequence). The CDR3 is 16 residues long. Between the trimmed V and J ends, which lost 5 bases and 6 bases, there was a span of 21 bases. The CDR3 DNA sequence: TGTGCCAGCAGCCTGGATCGGACTTTAAGGCTGGATACGCAGTATTTT. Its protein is CASSLDRTLRLDTQYF.

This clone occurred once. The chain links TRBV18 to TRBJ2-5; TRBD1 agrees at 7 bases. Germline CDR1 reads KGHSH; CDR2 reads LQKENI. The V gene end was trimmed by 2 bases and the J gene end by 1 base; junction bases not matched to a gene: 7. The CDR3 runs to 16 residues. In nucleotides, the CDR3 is TGTGCCAGCTCACCATTGACAGGGCACGGCCAAGAGACCCAGTACTTC. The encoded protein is CASSPLTGHGQETQYF.

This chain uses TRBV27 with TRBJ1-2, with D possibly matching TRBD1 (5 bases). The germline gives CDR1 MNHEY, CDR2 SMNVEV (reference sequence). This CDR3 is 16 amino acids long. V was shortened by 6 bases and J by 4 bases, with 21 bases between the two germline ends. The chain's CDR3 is CASSPARAYQSYGYTF. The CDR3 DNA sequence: TGTGCCAGCAGCCCGGCCAGGGCCTACCAATCCTATGGCTACACCTTC.

CDR3 DNA sequence: TGTGCCAGCAGCGTAGGGGGAGGGCGAGTAGGTGAAAAACTGTTTTTT. The encoded protein is CASSVGGGRVGEKLFF. The gene calls are TRBV9 and TRBJ1-4, with D hard to call. The CDR3 loop spans 16 amino acids. Germline V lookup: CDR1 SGDLS, CDR2 YYNGEE. V was cut by 0 bases and J by 7 bases, with 16 bases left in between.

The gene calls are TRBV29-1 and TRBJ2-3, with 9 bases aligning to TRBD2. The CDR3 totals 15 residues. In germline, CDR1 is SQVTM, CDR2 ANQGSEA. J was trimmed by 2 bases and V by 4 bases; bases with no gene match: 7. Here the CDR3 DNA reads TGCAGCGTTGCACGTCGACTAGCGGACACAGATACGCAGTATTTT. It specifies CSVARRLADTDTQYF.

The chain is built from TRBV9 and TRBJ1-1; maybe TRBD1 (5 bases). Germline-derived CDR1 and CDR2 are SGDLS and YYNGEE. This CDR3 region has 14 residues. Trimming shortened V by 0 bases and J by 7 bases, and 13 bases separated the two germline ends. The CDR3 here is CASSVAGGRNEAFF. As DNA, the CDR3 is TGTGCCAGCAGCGTAGCTGGGGGACGCAATGAAGCTTTCTTT. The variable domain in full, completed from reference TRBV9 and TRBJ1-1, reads DSGVTQTPKHLITATGQRVTLRCSPRSGDLSVYWYQQSLDQGLQFLIQYYNGEERAKGNILERFSAQQFPDLHSELNLSSLELGDSALYFCASSVAGGRNEAFFGQGTRLTVV.

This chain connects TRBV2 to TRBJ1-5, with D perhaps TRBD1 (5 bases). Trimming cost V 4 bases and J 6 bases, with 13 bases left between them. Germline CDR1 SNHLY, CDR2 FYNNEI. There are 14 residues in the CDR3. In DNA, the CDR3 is TGTGCCAGCAGTGTCCAGGGAATGATTCAGCCCCAGCATTTT. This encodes CASSVQGMIQPQHF.

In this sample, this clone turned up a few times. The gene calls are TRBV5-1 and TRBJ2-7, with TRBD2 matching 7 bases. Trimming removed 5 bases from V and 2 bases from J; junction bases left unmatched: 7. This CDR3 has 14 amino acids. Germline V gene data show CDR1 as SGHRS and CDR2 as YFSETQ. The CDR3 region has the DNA TGCGCCAGCAGTTTCCAGCGGGAACCCTACGAGCAGTACTTC. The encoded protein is CASSFQREPYEQYF.

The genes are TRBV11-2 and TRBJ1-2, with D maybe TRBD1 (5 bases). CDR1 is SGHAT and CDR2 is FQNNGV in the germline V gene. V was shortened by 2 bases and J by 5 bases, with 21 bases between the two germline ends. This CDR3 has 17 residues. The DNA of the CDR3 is TGTGCCAGCAGCTTAAGCCCTGGTGCGGGGGTAAGGTATGGCTACACCTTC. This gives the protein CASSLSPGAGVRYGYTF.

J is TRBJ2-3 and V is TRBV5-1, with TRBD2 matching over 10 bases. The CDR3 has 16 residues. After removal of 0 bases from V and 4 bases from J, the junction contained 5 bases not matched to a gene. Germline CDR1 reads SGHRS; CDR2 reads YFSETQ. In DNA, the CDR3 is TGCGCCAGCAGCTTGGGTCTAGCGGGAGACCCAGATACGCAGTATTTT. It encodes CASSLGLAGDPDTQYF.

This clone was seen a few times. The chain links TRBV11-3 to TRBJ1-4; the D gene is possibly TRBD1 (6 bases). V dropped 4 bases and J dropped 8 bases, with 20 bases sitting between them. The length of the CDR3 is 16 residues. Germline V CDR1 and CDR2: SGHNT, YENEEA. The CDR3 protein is CASSSSPGGGREKLFF. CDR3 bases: TGTGCCAGCAGCTCATCCCCTGGAGGGGGGCGCGAAAAACTGTTTTTT.

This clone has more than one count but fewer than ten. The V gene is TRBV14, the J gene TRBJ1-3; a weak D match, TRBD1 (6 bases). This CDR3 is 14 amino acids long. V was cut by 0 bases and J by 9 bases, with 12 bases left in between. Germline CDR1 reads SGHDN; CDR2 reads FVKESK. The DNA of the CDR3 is TGTGCCAGCAGCCAAGACCTGAGGGGGGGCACCATATATTTT. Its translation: CASSQDLRGGTIYF.

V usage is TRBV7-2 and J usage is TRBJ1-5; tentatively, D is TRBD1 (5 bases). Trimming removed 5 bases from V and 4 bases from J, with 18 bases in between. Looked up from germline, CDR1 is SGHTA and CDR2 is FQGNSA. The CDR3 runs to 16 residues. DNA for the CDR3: TGTGCCAGCAGCACGGAGGTCGGGACGGGTAATCAGCCCCAGCATTTT. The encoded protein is CASSTEVGTGNQPQHF.

The DNA for the CDR3 is TGCGCCAGCAGCCAAGAACAGTGGAGCACAGATACGCAGTATTTT. It encodes CASSQEQWSTDTQYF. The chain recombines TRBV4-3 with TRBJ2-3; no clear D. Germline lookup yields CDR1 LGHNA and CDR2 YSLEER. This CDR3 region has 15 residues. The V end was cut by 0 bases, the J end by 0 bases, with 7 bases between.